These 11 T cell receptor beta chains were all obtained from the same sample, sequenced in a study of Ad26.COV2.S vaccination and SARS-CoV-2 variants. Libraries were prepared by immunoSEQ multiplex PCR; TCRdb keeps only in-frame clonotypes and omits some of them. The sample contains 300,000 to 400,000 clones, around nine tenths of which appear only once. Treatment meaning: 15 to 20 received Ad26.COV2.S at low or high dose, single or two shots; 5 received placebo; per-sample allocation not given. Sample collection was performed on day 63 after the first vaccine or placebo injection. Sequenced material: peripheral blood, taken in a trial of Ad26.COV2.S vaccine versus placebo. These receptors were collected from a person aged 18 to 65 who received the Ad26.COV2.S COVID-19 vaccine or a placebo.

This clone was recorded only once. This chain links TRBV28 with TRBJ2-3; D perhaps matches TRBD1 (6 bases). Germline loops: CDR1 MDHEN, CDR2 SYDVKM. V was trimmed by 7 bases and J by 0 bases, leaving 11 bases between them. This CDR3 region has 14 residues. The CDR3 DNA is TGTGCCAGCAAGTGGGGGACAAGCACAGATACGCAGTATTTT. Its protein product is CASKWGTSTDTQYF.

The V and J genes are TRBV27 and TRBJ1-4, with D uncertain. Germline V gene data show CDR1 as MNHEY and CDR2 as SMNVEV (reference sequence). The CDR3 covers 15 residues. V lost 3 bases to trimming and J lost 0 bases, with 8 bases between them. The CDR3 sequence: CASSFLGATNEKLFF. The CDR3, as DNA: TGTGCCAGCAGTTTTTTAGGCGCAACTAATGAAAAACTGTTTTTT.

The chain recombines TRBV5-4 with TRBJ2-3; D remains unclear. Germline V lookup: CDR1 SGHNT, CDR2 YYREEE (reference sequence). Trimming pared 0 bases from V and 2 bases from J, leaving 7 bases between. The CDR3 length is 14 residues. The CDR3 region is CASSLDRATDTQYF. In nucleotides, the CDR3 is TGTGCCAGCAGCTTGGACAGAGCCACAGATACGCAGTATTTT.

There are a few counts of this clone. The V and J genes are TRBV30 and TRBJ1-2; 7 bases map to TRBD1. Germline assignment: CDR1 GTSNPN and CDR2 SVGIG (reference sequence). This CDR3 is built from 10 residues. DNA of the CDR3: TGTGGACAGGGCGACTATGGCTACACCTTC. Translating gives CGQGDYGYTF.

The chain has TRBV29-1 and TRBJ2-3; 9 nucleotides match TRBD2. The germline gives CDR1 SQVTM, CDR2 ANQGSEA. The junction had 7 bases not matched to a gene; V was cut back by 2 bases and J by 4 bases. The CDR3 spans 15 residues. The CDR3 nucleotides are TGCAGCGTTGAAACTCTAGCGGGACTGGCAGATACGCAGTATTTT. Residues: CSVETLAGLADTQYF.

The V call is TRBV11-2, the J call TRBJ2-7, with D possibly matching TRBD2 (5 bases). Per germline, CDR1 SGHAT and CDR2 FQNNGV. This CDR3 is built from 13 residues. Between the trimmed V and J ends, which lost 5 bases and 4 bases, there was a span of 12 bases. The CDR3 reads CASSTGVLYEQYF. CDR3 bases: TGTGCCAGCAGCACCGGGGTTCTATACGAGCAGTACTTC.

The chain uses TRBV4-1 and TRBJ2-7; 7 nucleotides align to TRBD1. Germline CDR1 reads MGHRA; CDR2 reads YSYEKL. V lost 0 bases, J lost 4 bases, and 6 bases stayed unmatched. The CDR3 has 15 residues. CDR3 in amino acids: CASSQDFRGWYEQYF. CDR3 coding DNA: TGCGCCAGCAGCCAAGATTTCAGGGGGTGGTACGAGCAGTACTTC.

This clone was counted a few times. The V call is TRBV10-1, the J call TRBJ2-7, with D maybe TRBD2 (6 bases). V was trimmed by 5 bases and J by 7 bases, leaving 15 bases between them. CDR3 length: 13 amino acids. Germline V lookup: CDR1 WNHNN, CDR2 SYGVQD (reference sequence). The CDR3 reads CASSPSTRGEQYF. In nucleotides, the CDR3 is TGCGCCAGCAGTCCTAGCACCCGGGGGGAGCAGTACTTC.

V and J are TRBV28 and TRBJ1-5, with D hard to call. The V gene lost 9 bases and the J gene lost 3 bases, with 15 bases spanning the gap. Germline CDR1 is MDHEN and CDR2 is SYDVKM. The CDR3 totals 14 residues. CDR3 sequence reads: CASKSGDLNQPQHF. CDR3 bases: TGTGCCAGTAAAAGCGGAGATCTCAATCAGCCCCAGCATTTT.

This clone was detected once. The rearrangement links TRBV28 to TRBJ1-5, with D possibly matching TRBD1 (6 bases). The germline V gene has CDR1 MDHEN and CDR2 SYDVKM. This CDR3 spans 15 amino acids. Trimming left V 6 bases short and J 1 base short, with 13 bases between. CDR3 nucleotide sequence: TGTGCCAGCAGATTACCCACAGGGAGCAATCAGCCCCAGCATTTT. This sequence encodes CASRLPTGSNQPQHF.

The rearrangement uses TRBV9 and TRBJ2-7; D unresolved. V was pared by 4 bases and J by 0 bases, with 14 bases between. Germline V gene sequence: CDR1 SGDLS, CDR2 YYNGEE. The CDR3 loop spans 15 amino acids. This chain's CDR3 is CASSPSFSPSYEQYF. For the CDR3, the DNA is TGTGCCAGCAGCCCATCTTTTAGCCCCTCCTACGAGCAGTACTTC.